This T cell receptor (beta chain) was found in a study of cytomegalovirus exposure and HLA in healthy donors. General study points: A later analysis linked a missense variant in DCLRE1C to the trimming of TCR beta V and J genes.

V lost 6 bases to trimming and J lost 3 bases; unmatched junction nucleotides: 7. Germline V lookup: CDR1 ENHRY, CDR2 SYGVKD. The CDR3 totals 14 residues. In the PCR, 60 Vbeta and 13 Jbeta primers were used. The data were produced by immunoSEQ multiplex PCR, yet TCRdb's version contains in-frame clones alone and is incomplete. The sample has roughly 160,000 clones, about four fifths seen once. On this clone: Its antigen is undetermined.

This receptor was obtained from a woman aged 45-60 years in good health and CMV-seronegative. The sample consisted of PBMCs. The chain carries TRBV10-3 and TRBJ1-1; 7 bases match TRBD1. The CDR3 sequence is CAIRADRDDTEAFF. As DNA, the CDR3 is TGTGCCATCAGGGCCGACAGGGACGACACTGAAGCTTTCTTT.